The 7 T cell receptor beta chains below were found in one sample sequenced in a study of control samples from healthy donors and cancer patients. The assay was immunoSEQ multiplex PCR, and TCRdb's table has in-frame clones only and misses some. The sample carries 90,000 or so clones, approximately 84% recorded once. The sample comprised PBMCs. The receptors were gathered from a man between 65 and 79 years old with lung cancer.

CDR3 amino acids: CAWSVRGDTQYF. The CDR3 DNA reads TGTGCCTGGAGTGTACGGGGAGATACGCAGTATTTT. The chain employs TRBV30 and TRBJ2-3; the D gene is possibly TRBD2 (5 bases). This CDR3 is 12 amino acids long. The ends were cut back, 0 bases at V and 5 bases at J, with 6 bases in the middle. The germline gives CDR1 GTSNPN, CDR2 SVGIG (reference sequence).

This chain links TRBV19 with TRBJ2-7; D may correspond to TRBD1 or TRBD2 (5 bases each). The germline V gene has CDR1 LNHDA and CDR2 SQIVND (reference sequence). The CDR3 length is 14 residues. V lost 6 bases and J 3 bases, leaving 15 bases between the germline ends. The CDR3 loop reads CASSNDGANYEQYF. The CDR3 region has the DNA TGTGCCAGTAGCAACGACGGGGCAAACTACGAGCAGTACTTC.

The chain combines TRBV24-1 with TRBJ1-5, with 9 bases that match TRBD1. The V segment lost 6 bases and the J segment 5 bases; nucleotides outside the gene matches: 4. CDR1 is KGHDR, CDR2 SFDVKD, per germline. The CDR3 length is 14 residues. The CDR3 nucleotides read TGTGCCACCAGTACAGGGGGCACCCATCAGCCCCAGCATTTT. Translated: CATSTGGTHQPQHF.

This chain joins TRBV20-1 and TRBJ1-1; D remains ambiguous. CDR3 size: 8 residues. Trimming removed 3 bases from V and 11 bases from J, with 4 bases in between. Germline V gene sequence: CDR1 DFQATT, CDR2 SNEGSKA (reference sequence). The CDR3 here is CSARGAFF. The CDR3 DNA sequence: TGCAGTGCTAGGGGGGCTTTCTTT.

This sequence joins TRBV5-1 and TRBJ1-3, with D possibly TRBD1 on 5 matching bases. Germline CDR1 is SGHRS and CDR2 is YFSETQ. This CDR3 region has 17 residues. The V and J ends lost 6 bases and 8 bases respectively, with 27 bases between them. The CDR3: CASNSPGRRFPLDTIYF. DNA of the CDR3: TGCGCCAGCAACTCCCCGGGACGACGTTTCCCTTTGGACACCATATATTTT.

The chain is built from TRBV12-5 and TRBJ2-1; D possibly corresponds to TRBD2 (6 bases). The CDR3 contains 15 residues. CDR1 LGHNT and CDR2 FRNRAP come from the germline V gene. Trimming cost V 6 bases and J 6 bases, with 18 bases left between them. The CDR3 reads CASGSLGGELNEQFF. CDR3 nucleotide sequence: TGTGCTAGTGGCTCCTTAGGAGGGGAACTCAATGAGCAGTTCTTC.

This clone was found a few times. V is TRBV2 and J is TRBJ2-4; the match to TRBD2 covers 10 bases. Trimming at V came to 3 bases and at J to 6 bases, leaving 11 bases not matched to a gene. Germline V CDR1 and CDR2: SNHLY, FYNNEI. This CDR3 has 17 residues. CDR3 in DNA: TGTGCCAGCAGTGAGCGGGGAGCGGGGGGGCCTTCAAACATTCAGTACTTC. Amino acid sequence: CASSERGAGGPSNIQYF.